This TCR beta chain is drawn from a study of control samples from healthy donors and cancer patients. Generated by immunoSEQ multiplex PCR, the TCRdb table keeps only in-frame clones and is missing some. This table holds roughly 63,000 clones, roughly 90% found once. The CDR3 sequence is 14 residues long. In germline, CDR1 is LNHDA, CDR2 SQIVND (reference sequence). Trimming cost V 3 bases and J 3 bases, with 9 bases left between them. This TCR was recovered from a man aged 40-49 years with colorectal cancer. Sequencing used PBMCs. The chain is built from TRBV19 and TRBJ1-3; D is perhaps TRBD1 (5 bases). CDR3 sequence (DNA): TGTGCCAGTAGTATTGGGGCGAATGGAAACACCATATATTTT. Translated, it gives CASSIGANGNTIYF.